This passage covers 5 T cell receptor beta chains from one sample sequenced in a study of Ad26.COV2.S vaccination and SARS-CoV-2 variants. Method: immunoSEQ multiplex PCR; TCRdb's copy keeps in-frame clones and lacks some. Of under 150,000 clones in the sample, 86% were seen once. The specimen was peripheral blood, collected after recovery from COVID-19. The receptors derive from a human donor who had recovered from COVID-19.

This chain joins TRBV14 and TRBJ2-3, with 10 positions matching TRBD1. The CDR3 has 15 residues. V gave up 3 bases and J gave up 4 bases; unmatched junction bases: 4. CDR1 and CDR2 (germline): SGHDN, FVKESK. The CDR3 coding sequence is TGTGCCAGCAGCCAGCGGACAGGGGGGGCAGATACGCAGTATTTT. It is translated as CASSQRTGGADTQYF.

There are a few counts of this clone. Within the sample, other DNA sequences also encode this same CDR3. V and J are TRBV2 and TRBJ2-7, with 13 bases that match TRBD2. The CDR3 is 17 amino acids. With V trimmed by 6 bases and J by 4 bases, 12 bases remained unmatched. Per the germline V gene, CDR1 is SNHLY and CDR2 is FYNNEI. The CDR3 DNA follows: TGTGCCAGCAGCGAGGGACTAGCGGGGTCCACGTGGTACGAGCAGTACTTC. This codes for CASSEGLAGSTWYEQYF. Variable domain in full (rest from reference TRBV2 and TRBJ2-7): EPEVTQTPSHQVTQMGQEVILRCVPISNHLYFYWYRQILGQKVEFLVSFYNNEISEKSEIFDDQFSVERPDGSNFTLKIRSTKLEDSAMYFCASSEGLAGSTWYEQYFGPGTRLTVT.

V is TRBV7-2 and J is TRBJ2-3; D might be TRBD2 (6 bases). V dropped 4 bases and J dropped 1 base, with 12 bases sitting between them. Germline CDR1 is SGHTA and CDR2 is FQGNSA. The CDR3 runs to 15 residues. CDR3 sequence reads: CASSWDSGGTDTQYF. DNA of the CDR3: TGTGCCAGCAGCTGGGATTCGGGGGGCACAGATACGCAGTATTTT.

The chain carries TRBV7-6 and TRBJ1-6; D may be TRBD1 (6 bases). Germline V gene sequence: CDR1 SGHVS, CDR2 FNYEAQ. The CDR3 is 17 residues long. Trimming took 1 base from V and 6 from J, leaving 16 bases between them. The chain's CDR3 is CASSLGLGRQANSPLHF. The CDR3 coding sequence is TGTGCCAGCAGCTTAGGGCTGGGGCGACAGGCTAATTCACCCCTCCACTTT.

The J gene is TRBJ1-5, the V gene TRBV28; the D gene is possibly TRBD1 (5 bases). The CDR3 contains 12 residues. Trimming stripped 5 bases from V and 6 bases from J, with 8 bases between. Germline assignment: CDR1 MDHEN and CDR2 SYDVKM. The CDR3 region has the DNA TGTGCCAGCAGTCCACAGGTTCAGCCCCAGCATTTT. It yields the protein CASSPQVQPQHF.